This record looks at one TCR beta chain sequence and its context. Its antigen is not identified. This entry comes from a study of a mutant IDH1 vaccine in newly diagnosed glioma. Study details: Following radiotherapy alone, or alongside temozolomide cycles, vaccination was started after an interval of 4-6 weeks. Patients were pretreated with radiotherapy, temozolomide, or both, mostly both. V12 corresponded to week 35 and V13 to week 47.

Study-wide findings and caveats: Pseudoprogression apparently tracked independently of changes in top peripheral T cell clonotypes.

Time point here: week 47, end of study. Doses comprised 300 ug of mutant IDH1 20-mer peptide each, plus topical imiquimod. The protocol was immunoSEQ multiplex PCR, while the TCRdb copy is restricted to in-frame clones and leaves out a portion. The data hold around 50,000 clones, with less than 85% observed a single time. Germline CDR1 reads WNHNN; CDR2 reads SYGVQD (reference sequence). There are 12 residues in the CDR3. J gave up 7 bases and V 10 bases, and 4 bases lay outside the gene matches. The TCR sequence derives from a woman aged 25-40 years with glioma. Some clones in this sample may be carry-over from other donors' samples. The chain is built from TRBV10-1 and TRBJ1-4, with 9 bases lining up with TRBD1. Sample: PBMCs, taken from a glioma patient whose treatment included an IDH1 peptide vaccine. The CDR3 bases are TGCGCCACTGGACAGGGGTCTGAAAAACTGTTTTTT. Translating it yields CATGQGSEKLFF.